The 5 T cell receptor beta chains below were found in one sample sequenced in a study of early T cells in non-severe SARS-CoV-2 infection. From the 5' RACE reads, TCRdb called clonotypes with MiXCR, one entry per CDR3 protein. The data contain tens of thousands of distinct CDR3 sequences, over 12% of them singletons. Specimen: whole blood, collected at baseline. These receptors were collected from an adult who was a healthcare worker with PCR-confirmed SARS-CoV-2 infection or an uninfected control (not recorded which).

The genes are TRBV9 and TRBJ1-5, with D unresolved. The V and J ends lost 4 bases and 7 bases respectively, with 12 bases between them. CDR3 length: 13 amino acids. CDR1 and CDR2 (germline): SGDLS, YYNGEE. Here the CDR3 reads CASSTGNGQPQHF. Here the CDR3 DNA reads TGTGCCAGCAGCACCGGGAACGGGCAGCCCCAGCATTTT.

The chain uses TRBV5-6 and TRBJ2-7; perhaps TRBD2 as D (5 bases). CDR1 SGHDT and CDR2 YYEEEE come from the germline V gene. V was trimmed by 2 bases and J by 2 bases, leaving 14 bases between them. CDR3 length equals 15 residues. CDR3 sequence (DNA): TGTGCCAGCAGCTTAGGACGGAGGACGACCTACGAGCAGTACTTC. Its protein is CASSLGRRTTYEQYF.

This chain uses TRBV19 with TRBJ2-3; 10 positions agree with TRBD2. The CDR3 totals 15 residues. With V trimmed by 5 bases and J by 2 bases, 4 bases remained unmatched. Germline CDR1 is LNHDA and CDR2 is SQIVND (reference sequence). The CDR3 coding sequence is TGTGCCAGTAGTCCCGGACTAGCGGACACAGATACGCAGTATTTT. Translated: CASSPGLADTDTQYF.

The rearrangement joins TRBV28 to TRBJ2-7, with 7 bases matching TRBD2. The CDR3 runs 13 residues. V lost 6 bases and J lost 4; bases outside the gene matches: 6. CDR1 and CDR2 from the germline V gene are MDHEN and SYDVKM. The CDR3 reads CASRSGTGYEQYF. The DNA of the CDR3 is TGTGCCAGCAGAAGCGGGACCGGGTACGAGCAGTACTTC.

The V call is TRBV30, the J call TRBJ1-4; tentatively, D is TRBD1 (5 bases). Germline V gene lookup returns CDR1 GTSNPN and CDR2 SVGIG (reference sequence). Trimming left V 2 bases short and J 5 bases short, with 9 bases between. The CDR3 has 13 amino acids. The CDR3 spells CAWSSGGNEKLFF. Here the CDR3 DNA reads TGTGCCTGGAGTTCGGGGGGGAATGAAAAACTGTTTTTT.